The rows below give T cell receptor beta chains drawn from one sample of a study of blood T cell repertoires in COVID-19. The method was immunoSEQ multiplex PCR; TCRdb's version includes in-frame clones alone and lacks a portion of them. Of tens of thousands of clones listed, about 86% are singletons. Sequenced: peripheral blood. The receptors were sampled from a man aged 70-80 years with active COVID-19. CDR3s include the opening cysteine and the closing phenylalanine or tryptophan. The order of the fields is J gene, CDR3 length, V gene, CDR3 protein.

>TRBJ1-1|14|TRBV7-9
CASSSGQRNTEAFF
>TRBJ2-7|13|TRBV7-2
CASSYGGRDEQYF
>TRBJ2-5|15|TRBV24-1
CATSDWTSGQETQYF
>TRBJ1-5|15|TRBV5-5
CASSWGQGGGQPQHF
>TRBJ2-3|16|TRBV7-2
CASSPWTSLSSDTQYF
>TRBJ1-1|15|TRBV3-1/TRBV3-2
CASSHHDRVDTEAFF
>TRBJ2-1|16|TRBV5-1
CASSLDPGGGYNEQFF
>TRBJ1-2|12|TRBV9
CASSVVRENYTF
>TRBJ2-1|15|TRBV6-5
CASSYERGGSNEQFF
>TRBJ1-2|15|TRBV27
CASSPQGQGGFGYTF
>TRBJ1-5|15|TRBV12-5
CASGSLGSPNQPQHF
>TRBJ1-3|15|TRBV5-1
CASSLAGASGNTIYF
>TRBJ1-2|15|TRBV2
CASSDSGEAVYGYTF
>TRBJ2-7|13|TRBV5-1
CASMGGTSGEQYF
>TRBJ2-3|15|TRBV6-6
CARRKGTTHTDTQYF
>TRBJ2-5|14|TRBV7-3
CASSPGQGQETQYF
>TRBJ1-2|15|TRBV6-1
CASSEEYTGRYGYTF
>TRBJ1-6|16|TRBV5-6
CASSLEGARGYSPLHF
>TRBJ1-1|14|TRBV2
CASSAAGVNTEAFF
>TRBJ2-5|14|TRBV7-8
CASSLLGGQETQYF
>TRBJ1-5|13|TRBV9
CASSVEEGQPQHF
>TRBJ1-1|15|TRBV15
CATSRDGGGLGEAFF
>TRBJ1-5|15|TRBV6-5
CASTRGQGTVQPQHF
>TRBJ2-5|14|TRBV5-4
CASSLELAAETQYF
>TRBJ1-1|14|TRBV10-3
CATRPPAPSTEAFF
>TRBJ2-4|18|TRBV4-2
CASSRGSRDRLAKNIQYF
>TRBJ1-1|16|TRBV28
CATRAGVRQGMTEAFF
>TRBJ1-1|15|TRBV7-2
CASSLRTVGDTEAFF
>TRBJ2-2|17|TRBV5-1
CASSPTGTGTNTGELFF
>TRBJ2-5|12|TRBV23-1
CASSGSEETQYF
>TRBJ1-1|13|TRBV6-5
CASTGLLNTEAFF
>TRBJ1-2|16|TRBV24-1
CATSKRGYQDRYGYTF
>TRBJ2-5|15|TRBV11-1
CASSSLAGGQETQYF
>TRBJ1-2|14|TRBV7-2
CASSLPRVNYGYTF
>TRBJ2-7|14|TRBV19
CASSIGAGSYEQYF